Below, one T cell receptor (beta chain) is given with its context. The protocol was immunoSEQ multiplex PCR, while the TCRdb copy is restricted to in-frame clones and leaves out a portion. The data hold about 100,000 clones, with 70% to 90% observed a single time. Enrollees, about 18 to 100 years old, lived in 24 US areas. This specimen comes from a study of blood T cell repertoires in COVID-19. The germline V gene encodes CDR1 SEHNR and CDR2 FQNEAQ (reference sequence). The CDR3 contains 15 residues. V shed 6 bases, J shed 4 bases, and the junction held 6 bases outside the gene matches. The chain has TRBV7-9 and TRBJ2-3, with TRBD2 matching 11 bases. The sequence was obtained from a woman in her forties or fifties who had recovered from COVID-19. The source material was PBMCs or T cells enriched from blood (not recorded which). This CDR3 is CASSWGLAESDTQYF. CDR3 nucleotide sequence: TGTGCCAGCAGTTGGGGACTAGCGGAGTCAGATACGCAGTATTTT.